A single sample gave rise to the 13 T cell receptor beta chains below, sequenced in a study of cytomegalovirus exposure and HLA in healthy donors. Using immunoSEQ multiplex PCR, the repertoire was profiled, and TCRdb retains in-frame clones only, with some absent. The sample lists hundreds of thousands of clones, 85% to 90% seen once, with 2% to 3% in the top ten. The sample taken for sequencing was PBMCs. The receptors here all came from a man between 18 and 35 years old in good health and CMV-seronegative.

The chain couples TRBV6-1 to TRBJ2-7; 8 nucleotides agree with TRBD1. The CDR3 length is 15 residues. The J segment lost 7 bases and the V segment lost 3 bases, leaving 11 bases of the junction unmatched. CDR1 MNHNS and CDR2 SASEGT come from the germline V gene. The CDR3 sequence: CASSDPGGYRREQYF. The CDR3 region has the DNA TGTGCCAGCAGTGACCCAGGGGGCTATCGAAGGGAGCAGTACTTC.

This sequence joins TRBV6-1 and TRBJ1-4, with 10 bases aligning to TRBD1. Trimming took 4 bases from V and 8 from J; bases not matched to a gene: 4. The germline V gene encodes CDR1 MNHNS and CDR2 SASEGT. The CDR3 has 14 amino acids. The CDR3 bases are TGTGCCAGCAGTGGACAGGGGGCTTGGGAAAAACTGTTTTTT. It codes for CASSGQGAWEKLFF.

This clone was observed a few times. The chain combines TRBV2 with TRBJ1-2, with a weak D call TRBD1 (5 bases). CDR1 and CDR2 (germline): SNHLY, FYNNEI. The CDR3 spans 14 residues. With 3 bases removed from V and 3 bases from J, the gap between germline ends came to 11 bases. Here the CDR3 reads CASSDQGGDYGYTF. CDR3 DNA sequence: TGTGCCAGCAGTGATCAGGGAGGGGACTATGGCTACACCTTC.

V is TRBV28 and J is TRBJ1-5; D may be TRBD1 (6 bases). The V end lost 6 bases, the J end lost 0 bases, and 12 bases lay between the germline ends. The CDR3 consists of 15 residues. Germline V CDR1 and CDR2: MDHEN, SYDVKM. CDR3 DNA sequence: TGTGCCAGCAGCCAAGGGACATATAGCAATCAGCCCCAGCATTTT. It is translated as CASSQGTYSNQPQHF.

The chain uses TRBV5-1 and TRBJ2-1; 7 bases fit TRBD2. V gave up 2 bases and J gave up 3 bases; unmatched junction bases: 20. This CDR3 has 20 residues. Germline CDR1 and CDR2: SGHRS and YFSETQ. In DNA form, the CDR3 reads TGCGCCAGCAGCTTTACGGTCTATGGGCGCGGGACTAACGACTACAATGAGCAGTTCTTC. Translated: CASSFTVYGRGTNDYNEQFF. Using reference TRBV5-1 and TRBJ2-1 for the parts outside the CDR3, the full variable domain is KAGVTQTPRYLIKTRGQQVTLSCSPISGHRSVSWYQQTPGQGLQFLFEYFSETQRNKGNFPGRFSGRQFSNSRSEMNVSTLELGDSALYLCASSFTVYGRGTNDYNEQFFGPGTRLTVL.

V is TRBV28 and J is TRBJ2-7, with 7 nucleotides matching TRBD2. Germline CDR1 MDHEN, CDR2 SYDVKM. The CDR3 runs to 13 residues. Germline trimming cut 5 bases from V and 2 bases from J; bases unmatched to any gene: 3. The CDR3 loop is CASSSGDAYEQYF. The CDR3, as DNA: TGTGCCAGCAGTAGCGGGGATGCCTACGAGCAGTACTTC.

The DNA of the CDR3 is TGTGCCAGCAGCCCGCCGCTAAGAATATCACCCAACAATGAGCAGTTCTTC. Amino acids: CASSPPLRISPNNEQFF. The chain combines TRBV7-9 with TRBJ2-1; D remains unclear. Germline CDR1 reads SEHNR; CDR2 reads FQNEAQ (reference sequence). The CDR3 totals 17 residues. Deletions cut 5 bases from V and 5 bases from J, with 22 bases between. The full variable domain, with the rest looked up from reference TRBV7-9 and TRBJ2-1, is DTGVSQNPRHKITKRGQNVTFRCDPISEHNRLYWYRQTLGQGPEFLTYFQNEAQLEKSRLLSDRFSAERPKGSFSTLEIQRTEQGDSAMYLCASSPPLRISPNNEQFFGPGTRLTVL.

The chain combines TRBV2 with TRBJ2-2, with 8 bases aligning to TRBD1. The CDR3 is 15 residues long. Germline V CDR1 and CDR2: SNHLY, FYNNEI. V was pared by 6 bases and J by 0 bases, with 3 bases of the junction left unmatched. The CDR3: CASSGQGTNTGELFF. CDR3 nucleotide sequence: TGTGCCAGCAGCGGACAGGGTACGAACACCGGGGAGCTGTTTTTT.

The chain recombines TRBV27 with TRBJ1-1; 11 nucleotides line up with TRBD1. The V gene's germline CDR1 is MNHEY and CDR2 SMNVEV (reference sequence). CDR3 length equals 15 residues. Trimming cost V 3 bases and J 2 bases; bases outside gene matches: 2. The CDR3 nucleotides are TGTGCCAGCAGTTTGGACAGGGGGCCAAACACTGAAGCTTTCTTT. It translates to CASSLDRGPNTEAFF.

The chain links TRBV7-2 to TRBJ1-1, with TRBD1 identical over 7 bases. Germline-derived CDR1 and CDR2 are SGHTA and FQGNSA. The CDR3 covers 15 residues. With 7 bases clipped from V and 3 bases from J, the junction kept 11 bases outside the gene matches. As DNA, the CDR3 is TGTGCCAGCACCCTTTCTGGACAGGTGGACACTGAAGCTTTCTTT. It translates to CASTLSGQVDTEAFF.

The chain carries TRBV5-1 and TRBJ2-5; D is possibly TRBD2 (6 bases). The CDR3 is 15 residues long. Trimming took 0 bases from V and 5 from J, leaving 14 bases between them. Germline CDR1 and CDR2: SGHRS and YFSETQ. Written as DNA, the CDR3 is TGCGCCAGCAGCTTGGATCCCGGGAGTGAGGAGACCCAGTACTTC. Its translation is CASSLDPGSEETQYF.

The chain joins TRBV27 to TRBJ1-2; 9 nucleotides line up with TRBD1. The CDR3 covers 16 residues. V shed 1 base, J shed 4 bases, and the junction held 7 bases outside the gene matches. Per the germline V gene, CDR1 is MNHEY and CDR2 is SMNVEV (reference sequence). The CDR3 coding sequence is TGTGCCAGCAGTTTATATGGGACAGGGACCTTCTATGGCTACACCTTC. Amino acids: CASSLYGTGTFYGYTF.

The chain carries TRBV7-9 and TRBJ2-1, with TRBD2 matching over 11 bases. The germline CDR1 and CDR2 sequences are SEHNR and FQNEAQ (reference sequence). The length of the CDR3 is 15 residues. The trim removed 5 bases at V and 7 bases at J, leaving 7 bases unmatched. The CDR3 DNA reads as TGTGCCAGCAGCCCGCAACCTAGCGGGAGGAATGAGCAGTTCTTC. It specifies CASSPQPSGRNEQFF.